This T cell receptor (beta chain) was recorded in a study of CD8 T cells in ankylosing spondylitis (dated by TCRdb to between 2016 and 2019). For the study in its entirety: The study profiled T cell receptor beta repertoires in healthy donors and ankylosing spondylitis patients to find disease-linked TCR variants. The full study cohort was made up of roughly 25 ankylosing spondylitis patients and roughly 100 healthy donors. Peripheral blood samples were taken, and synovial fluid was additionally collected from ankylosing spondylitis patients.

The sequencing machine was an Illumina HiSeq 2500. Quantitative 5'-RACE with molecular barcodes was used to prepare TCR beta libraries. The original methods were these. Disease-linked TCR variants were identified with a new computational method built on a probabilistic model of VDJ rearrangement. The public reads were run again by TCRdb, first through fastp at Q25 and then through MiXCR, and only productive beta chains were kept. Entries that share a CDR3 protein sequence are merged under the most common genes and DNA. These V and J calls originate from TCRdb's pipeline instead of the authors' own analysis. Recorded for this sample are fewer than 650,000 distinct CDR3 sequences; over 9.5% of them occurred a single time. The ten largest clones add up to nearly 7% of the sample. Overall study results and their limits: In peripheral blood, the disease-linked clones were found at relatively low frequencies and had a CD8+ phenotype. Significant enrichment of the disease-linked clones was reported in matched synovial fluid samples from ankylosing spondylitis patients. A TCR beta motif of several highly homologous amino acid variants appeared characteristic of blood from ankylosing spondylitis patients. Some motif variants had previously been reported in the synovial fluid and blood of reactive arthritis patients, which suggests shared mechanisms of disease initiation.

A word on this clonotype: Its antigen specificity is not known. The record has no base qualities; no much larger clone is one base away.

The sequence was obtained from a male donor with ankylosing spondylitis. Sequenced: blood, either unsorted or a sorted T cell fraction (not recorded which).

This receptor has the CDR3 CASSSPGTKGALAKNIQYF. The base sequence is TGTGCCAGCAGCTCTCCCGGGACAAAGGGCGCTCTAGCCAAAAACATTCAGTACTTC. The chain is encoded by TRBV9 joined to TRBJ2-4, with TRBD1 perhaps the D gene, on 6 matching bases. Sequences SGDLS (CDR1) and YYNGEE (CDR2) are obtained from the germline V gene. Including the terminal cysteine and phenylalanine, the CDR3 comprises 19 residues. Left in the record is the CDR3 DNA by itself, 57 bases read in frame from the first base. V and J lose 4 bases and 0 bases, and a span of 23 bases separates them.